This TCR beta chain was documented in a study of response to subunit inactivated influenza vaccine. Whole-study results and caveats: Authors suggested seasonal influenza vaccinations each recruit few new T cells.

Regarding this clonotype: Its antigen remains unidentified.

CDR1 and CDR2 from the germline V gene are KGHSH and LQKENI. Trimming stripped 3 bases from V and 5 bases from J, with 16 bases between. CDR3 length equals 15 residues. TCRdb reanalysed the RT-PCR reads using MiXCR and keeps one entry per CDR3 protein. This table holds more than 550,000 distinct CDR3 sequences, over 9.5% found once. This TCR derives from a man between 50 and 59 years old who received an inactivated influenza vaccine. The source material was PBMCs from blood, sampled on the day of vaccination. The rearrangement uses TRBV18 and TRBJ1-1, with D tentatively TRBD1 (5 bases). CDR3: CASSPYGGRGTEAFF. CDR3 bases: TGTGCCAGCTCACCGTACGGGGGACGTGGTACTGAAGCTTTCTTT.